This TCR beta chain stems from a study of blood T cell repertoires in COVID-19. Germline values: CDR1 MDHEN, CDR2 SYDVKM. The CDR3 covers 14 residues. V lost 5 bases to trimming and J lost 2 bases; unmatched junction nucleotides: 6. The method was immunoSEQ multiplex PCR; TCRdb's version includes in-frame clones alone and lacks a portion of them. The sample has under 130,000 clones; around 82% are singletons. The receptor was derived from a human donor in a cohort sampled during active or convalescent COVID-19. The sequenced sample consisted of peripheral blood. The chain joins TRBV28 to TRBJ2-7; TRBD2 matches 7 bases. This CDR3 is CASSPHAGAYEQYF. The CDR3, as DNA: TGTGCCAGCAGTCCCCACGCGGGGGCCTACGAGCAGTACTTC.